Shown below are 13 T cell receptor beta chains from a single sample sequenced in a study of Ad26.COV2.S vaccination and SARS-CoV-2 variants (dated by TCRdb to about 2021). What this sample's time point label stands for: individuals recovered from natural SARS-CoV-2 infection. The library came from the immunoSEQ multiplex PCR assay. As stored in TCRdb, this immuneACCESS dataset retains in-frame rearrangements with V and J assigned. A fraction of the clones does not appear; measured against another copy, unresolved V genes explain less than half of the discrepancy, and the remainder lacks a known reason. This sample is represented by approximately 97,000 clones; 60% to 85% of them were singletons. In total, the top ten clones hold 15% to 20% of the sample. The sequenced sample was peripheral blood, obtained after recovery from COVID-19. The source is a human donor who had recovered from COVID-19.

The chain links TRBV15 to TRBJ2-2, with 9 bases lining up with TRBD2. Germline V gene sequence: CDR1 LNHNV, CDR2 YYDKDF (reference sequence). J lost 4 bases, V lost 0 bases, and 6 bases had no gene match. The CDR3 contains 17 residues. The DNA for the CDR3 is TGTGCCACCAGCAGAGATCTGCCAGCGGGGGGCACCGGGGAGCTGTTTTTT. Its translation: CATSRDLPAGGTGELFF.

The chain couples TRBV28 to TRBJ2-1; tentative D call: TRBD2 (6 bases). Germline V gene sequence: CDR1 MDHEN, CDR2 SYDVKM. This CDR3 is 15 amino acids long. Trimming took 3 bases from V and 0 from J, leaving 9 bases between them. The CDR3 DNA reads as TGTGCCAGCAGTTTCGGAGGGAGCTCCTACAATGAGCAGTTCTTC. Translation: CASSFGGSSYNEQFF.

CDR3 bases: TGTGCCAGCAGAGCTAGGGACACCGGGGAGCTGTTTTTT. Translation gives CASRARDTGELFF. This rearrangement joins TRBV12-3 or TRBV12-4 to TRBJ2-2; D unresolved. The V and J ends lost 6 bases and 3 bases respectively, with 8 bases between them. The CDR3 covers 13 residues.

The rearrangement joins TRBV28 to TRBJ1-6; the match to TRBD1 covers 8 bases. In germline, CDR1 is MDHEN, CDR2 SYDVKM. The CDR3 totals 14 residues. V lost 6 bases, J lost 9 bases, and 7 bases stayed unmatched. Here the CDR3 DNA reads TGTGCCAGCAGCTCGACAGGGGAATTTTCACCCCTCCACTTT. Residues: CASSSTGEFSPLHF.

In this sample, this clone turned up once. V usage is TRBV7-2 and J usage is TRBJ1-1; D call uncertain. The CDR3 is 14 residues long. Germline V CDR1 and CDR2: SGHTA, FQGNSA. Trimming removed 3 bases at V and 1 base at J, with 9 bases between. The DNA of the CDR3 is TGTGCCAGCAGCTTGACGGTGGGGAACACTGAAGCTTTCTTT. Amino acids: CASSLTVGNTEAFF. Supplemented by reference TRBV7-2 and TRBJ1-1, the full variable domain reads GAGVSQSPSNKVTEKGKDVELRCDPISGHTALYWYRQSLGQGLEFLIYFQGNSAPDKSGLPSDRFSAERTGGSVSTLTIQRTQQEDSAVYLCASSLTVGNTEAFFGQGTRLTVV.

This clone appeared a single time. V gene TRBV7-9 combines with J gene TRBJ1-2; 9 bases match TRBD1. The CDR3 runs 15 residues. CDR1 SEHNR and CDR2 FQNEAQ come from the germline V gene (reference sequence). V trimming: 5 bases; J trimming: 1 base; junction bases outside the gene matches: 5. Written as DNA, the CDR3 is TGTGCCAGCAGCAACGGACAGGGGATTAACTATGGCTACACCTTC. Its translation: CASSNGQGINYGYTF.

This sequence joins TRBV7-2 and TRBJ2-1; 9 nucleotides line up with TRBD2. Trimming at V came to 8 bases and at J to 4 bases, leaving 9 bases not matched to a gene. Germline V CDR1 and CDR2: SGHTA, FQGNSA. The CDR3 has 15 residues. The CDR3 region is CASGPRGGVYNEQFF. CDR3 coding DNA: TGTGCCAGCGGCCCGCGGGGGGGCGTGTACAATGAGCAGTTCTTC.

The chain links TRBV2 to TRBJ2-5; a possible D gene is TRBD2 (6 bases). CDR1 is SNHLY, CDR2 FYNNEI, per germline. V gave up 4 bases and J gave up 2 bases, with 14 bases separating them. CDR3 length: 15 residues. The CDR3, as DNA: TGTGCCAGCAGTGGGGACTGGGCCCGACAAGAGACCCAGTACTTC. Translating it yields CASSGDWARQETQYF.

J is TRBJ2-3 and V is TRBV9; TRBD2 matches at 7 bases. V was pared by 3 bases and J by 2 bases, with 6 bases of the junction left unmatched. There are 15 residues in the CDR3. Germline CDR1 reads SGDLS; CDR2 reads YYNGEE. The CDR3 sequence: CASSAARGDTDTQYF. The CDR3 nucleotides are TGTGCCAGCAGCGCGGCACGGGGGGACACAGATACGCAGTATTTT.

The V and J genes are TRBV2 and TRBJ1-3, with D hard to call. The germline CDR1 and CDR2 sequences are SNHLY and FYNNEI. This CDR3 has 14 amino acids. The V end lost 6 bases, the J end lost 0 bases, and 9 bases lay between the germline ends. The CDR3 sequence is CASSPTTSGNTIYF. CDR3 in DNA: TGTGCCAGCAGCCCAACCACCTCTGGAAACACCATATATTTT.

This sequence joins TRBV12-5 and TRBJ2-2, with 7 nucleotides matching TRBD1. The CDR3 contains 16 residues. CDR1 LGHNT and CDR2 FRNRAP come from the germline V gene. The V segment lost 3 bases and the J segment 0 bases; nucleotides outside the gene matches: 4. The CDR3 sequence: CASGFQGTANTGELFF. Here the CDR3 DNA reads TGTGCTAGTGGTTTCCAGGGGACAGCGAACACCGGGGAGCTGTTTTTT.

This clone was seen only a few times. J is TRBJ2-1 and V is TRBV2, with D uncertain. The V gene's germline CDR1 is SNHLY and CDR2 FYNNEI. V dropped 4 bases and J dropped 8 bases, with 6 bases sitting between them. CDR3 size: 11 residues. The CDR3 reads CASSVGHEQFF. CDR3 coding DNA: TGTGCCAGCAGTGTTGGCCATGAGCAGTTCTTC.

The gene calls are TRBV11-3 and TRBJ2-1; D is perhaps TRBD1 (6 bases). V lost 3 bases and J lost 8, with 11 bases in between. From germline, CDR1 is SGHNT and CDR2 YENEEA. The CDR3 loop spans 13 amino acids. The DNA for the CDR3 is TGTGCCAGCAGCTTTTGGGGGCGAGATGAGCAGTTCTTC. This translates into CASSFWGRDEQFF.